This TCR beta chain was obtained from a study of regulatory T cells in long-lasting Graves disease. Study-level information: Antithyroid drug intake by newly diagnosed Graves' patients had lasted under 3 months.

HTBI primers from iRepertoire and Arm-PCR of CDR3 regions yielded the TCR beta libraries. MiXCR was run by TCRdb on the multiplex PCR reads, yielding one entry per CDR3 protein. The sample records approximately 400,000 distinct CDR3 sequences, about 16% being singletons. This clonotype was recorded many times. Time point defined: newly diagnosed GD, antithyroid drugs for less than 3 months. The TCR library was prepared using RNA isolated from PBMCs. J lost 4 bases, V lost 1 base, and 5 bases had no gene match. The CDR3 sequence is 15 residues long. Germline V gene data show CDR1 as SGHAT and CDR2 as FQNNGV. The data were also submitted as part of a second study, on T cells in Graves' hyperthyroidism and ophthalmopathy. Per that study: Exclusion of a patient resulted from uncontrolled infection, other autoimmune disease, pregnancy or lactation. Carried out on the TCR CDR3, a first-round RT-PCR used the HTBI primer set. Most thyroid clonotypes that were expanded above 0.001 also turned up in blood.

This clonotype originated in a woman aged 25 to 39 with Graves disease. The sample here was peripheral blood mononuclear cells (PBMCs), taken at new diagnosis, from a patient treated with antithyroid drugs. The chain employs TRBV11-2 and TRBJ2-3; 7 nucleotides agree with TRBD2. Here the CDR3 reads CASSLAAGVSDTQYF. CDR3 DNA sequence: TGTGCCAGCAGCTTAGCCGCGGGGGTATCAGATACGCAGTATTTT.